This T cell receptor (beta chain) was identified during a study of regulatory T cells in long-lasting Graves disease. Time point defined: newly diagnosed GD, antithyroid drugs for less than 3 months. PBMCs provided the RNA from which the TCR library was made. Graves' disease diagnosis was established per American Thyroid Association guidelines. Both iRepertoire HTBI primers and Arm-PCR of CDR3 regions were used to build the TCR beta libraries. A single record per CDR3 protein comes from TCRdb applying MiXCR to the multiplex PCR reads. Of about 220,000 distinct CDR3 sequences listed, about 16% are singletons. This clonotype was recorded many times. The V end lost 6 bases, the J end lost 4 bases, and 12 bases lay between the germline ends. The V gene's germline CDR1 is DFQATT and CDR2 SNEGSKA (reference sequence). The CDR3 has 13 residues.

V usage is TRBV20-1 and J usage is TRBJ1-4; unclear D gene. This receptor was identified in a female donor with Graves disease. The material sequenced was peripheral blood mononuclear cells (PBMCs), taken at new diagnosis, from a patient treated with antithyroid drugs. The CDR3 DNA sequence: TGCAGTGCGTCCTCGGGCAGTAATGAAAAACTGTTTTTT. Protein product: CSASSGSNEKLFF.